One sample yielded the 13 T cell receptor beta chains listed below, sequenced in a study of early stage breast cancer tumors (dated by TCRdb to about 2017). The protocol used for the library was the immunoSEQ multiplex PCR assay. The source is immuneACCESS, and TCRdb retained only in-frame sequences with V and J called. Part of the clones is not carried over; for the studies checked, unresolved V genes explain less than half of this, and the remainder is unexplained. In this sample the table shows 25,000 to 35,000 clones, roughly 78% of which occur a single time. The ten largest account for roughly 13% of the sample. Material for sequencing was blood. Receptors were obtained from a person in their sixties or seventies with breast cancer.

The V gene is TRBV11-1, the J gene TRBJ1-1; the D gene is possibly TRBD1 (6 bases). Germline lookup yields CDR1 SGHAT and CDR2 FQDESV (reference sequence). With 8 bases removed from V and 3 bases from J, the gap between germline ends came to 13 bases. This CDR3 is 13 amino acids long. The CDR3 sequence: CASGQDSYTEAFF. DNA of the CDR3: TGTGCCAGCGGGCAGGACAGTTACACTGAAGCTTTCTTT.

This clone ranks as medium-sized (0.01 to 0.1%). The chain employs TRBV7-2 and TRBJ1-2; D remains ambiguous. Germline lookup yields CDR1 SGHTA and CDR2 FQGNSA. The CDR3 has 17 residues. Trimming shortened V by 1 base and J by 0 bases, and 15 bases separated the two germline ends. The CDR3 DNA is TGTGCCAGCAGCTTAGGGTCATCGGGTCTAGCTAACTATGGCTACACCTTC. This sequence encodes CASSLGSSGLANYGYTF.

DNA for the CDR3: TGCGCCAGCAGCTCGGGACAGGAGAACACTGAAGCTTTCTTT. Translated, it gives CASSSGQENTEAFF. This chain links TRBV5-1 with TRBJ1-1; 8 bases agree with TRBD1. CDR1 SGHRS and CDR2 YFSETQ come from the germline V gene. After removal of 3 bases from V and 1 base from J, the junction contained 2 bases not matched to a gene. The CDR3 has 14 amino acids.

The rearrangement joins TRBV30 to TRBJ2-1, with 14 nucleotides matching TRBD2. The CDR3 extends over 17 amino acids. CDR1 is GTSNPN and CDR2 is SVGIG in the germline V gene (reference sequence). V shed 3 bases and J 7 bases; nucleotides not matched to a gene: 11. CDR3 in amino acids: CAWSPFGTSGSYNEQFF. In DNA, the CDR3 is TGTGCCTGGAGCCCTTTCGGGACTAGCGGGAGTTATAATGAGCAGTTCTTC.

CDR3 sequence (DNA): TGTGCCAGCAGCCCACCGGGACTGACCTACGAGCAGTACTTC. Translated: CASSPPGLTYEQYF. The chain carries TRBV7-2 and TRBJ2-7; maybe TRBD2 (6 bases). Germline assignment: CDR1 SGHTA and CDR2 FQGNSA. The V end was cut by 5 bases, the J end by 2 bases, with 13 bases between. This CDR3 has 14 amino acids.

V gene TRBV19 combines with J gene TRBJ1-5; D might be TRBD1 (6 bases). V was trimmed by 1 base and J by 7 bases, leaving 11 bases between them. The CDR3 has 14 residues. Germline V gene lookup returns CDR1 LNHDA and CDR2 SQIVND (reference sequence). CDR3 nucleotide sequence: TGTGCCAGTAGTATAGGTACAGGGAAACAGCCCCAGCATTTT. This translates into CASSIGTGKQPQHF.

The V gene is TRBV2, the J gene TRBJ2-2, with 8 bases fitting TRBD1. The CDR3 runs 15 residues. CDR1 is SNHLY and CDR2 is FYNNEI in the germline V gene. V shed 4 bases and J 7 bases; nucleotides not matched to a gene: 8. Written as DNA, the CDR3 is TGTGCCAGCAGTGCGGACCCACAGGGGGTCGGGGAGCTGTTTTTT. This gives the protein CASSADPQGVGELFF.

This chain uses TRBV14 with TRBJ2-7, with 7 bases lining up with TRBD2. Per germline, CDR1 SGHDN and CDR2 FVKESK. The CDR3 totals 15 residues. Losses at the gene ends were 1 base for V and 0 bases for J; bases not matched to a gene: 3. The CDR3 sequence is CASSQVGLLSYEQYF. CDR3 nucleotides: TGTGCCAGCAGCCAAGTGGGACTACTCTCCTACGAGCAGTACTTC.

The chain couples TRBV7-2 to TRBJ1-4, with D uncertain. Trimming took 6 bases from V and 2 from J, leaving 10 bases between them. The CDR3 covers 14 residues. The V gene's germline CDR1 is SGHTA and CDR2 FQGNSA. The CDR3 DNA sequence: TGTGCCAGCAGGGCTAGTGCTACTAATGAAAAACTGTTTTTT. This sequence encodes CASRASATNEKLFF.

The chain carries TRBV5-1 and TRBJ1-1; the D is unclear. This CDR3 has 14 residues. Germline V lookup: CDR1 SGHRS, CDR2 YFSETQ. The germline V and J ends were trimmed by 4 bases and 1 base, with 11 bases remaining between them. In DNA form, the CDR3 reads TGCGCCAGCAGCCCGACACCCCCGAACACTGAAGCTTTCTTT. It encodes CASSPTPPNTEAFF. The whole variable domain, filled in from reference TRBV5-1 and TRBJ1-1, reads KAGVTQTPRYLIKTRGQQVTLSCSPISGHRSVSWYQQTPGQGLQFLFEYFSETQRNKGNFPGRFSGRQFSNSRSEMNVSTLELGDSALYLCASSPTPPNTEAFFGQGTRLTVV.

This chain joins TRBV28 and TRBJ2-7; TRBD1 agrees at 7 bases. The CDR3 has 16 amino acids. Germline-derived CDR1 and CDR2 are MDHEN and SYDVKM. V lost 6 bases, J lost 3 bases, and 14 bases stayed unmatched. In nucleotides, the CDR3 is TGTGCCAGCAGCCCTCCTAGGGGGCCCGGGTTCTACGAGCAGTACTTC. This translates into CASSPPRGPGFYEQYF.

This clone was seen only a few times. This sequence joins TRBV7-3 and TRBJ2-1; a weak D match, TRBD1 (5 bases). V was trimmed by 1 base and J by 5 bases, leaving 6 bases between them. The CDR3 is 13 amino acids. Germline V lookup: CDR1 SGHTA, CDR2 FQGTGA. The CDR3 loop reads CASSLRQNNEQFF. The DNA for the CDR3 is TGTGCCAGCAGCTTAAGACAGAACAATGAGCAGTTCTTC.

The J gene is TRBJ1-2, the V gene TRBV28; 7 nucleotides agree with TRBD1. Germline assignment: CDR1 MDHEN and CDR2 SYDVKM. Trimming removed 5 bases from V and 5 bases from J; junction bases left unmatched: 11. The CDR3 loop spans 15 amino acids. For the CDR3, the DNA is TGTGCCAGCAGTGCCCAAAGGGGGCTGCGGTATGGCTACACCTTC. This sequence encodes CASSAQRGLRYGYTF.